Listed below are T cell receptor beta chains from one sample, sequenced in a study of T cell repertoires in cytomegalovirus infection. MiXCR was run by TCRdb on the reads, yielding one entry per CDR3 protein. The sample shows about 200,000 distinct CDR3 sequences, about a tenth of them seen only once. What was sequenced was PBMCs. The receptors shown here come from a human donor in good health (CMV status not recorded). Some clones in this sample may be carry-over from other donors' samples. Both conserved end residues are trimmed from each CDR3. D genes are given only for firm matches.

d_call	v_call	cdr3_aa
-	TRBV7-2	ASSLSMGQF
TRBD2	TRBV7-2	ASSSTVGLAGGRETQY
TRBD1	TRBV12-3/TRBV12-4	ASSLDRTYGYT
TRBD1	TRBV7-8	ASSLFPGGSTGELF
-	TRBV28	ASRLGGNQPQH
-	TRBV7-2	ARSDSSGANVLT
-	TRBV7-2	ASSLGPPWDNEQF
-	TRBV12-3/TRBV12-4	ASTRDNQPQH
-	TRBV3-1	ASSQDVGYT
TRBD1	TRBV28	ASSEYRGSGNQPQH
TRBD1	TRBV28	ASSAPGQYQPQH
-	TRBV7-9	ASSSKRLGDEQF
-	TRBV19	ASSIPRTTNTEAF
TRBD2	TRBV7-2	ASSMTSGTTDTQY
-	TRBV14	ASSQVTTNEKLF